One and the same sample provided the 16 T cell receptor beta chains below, sequenced in a study of T cells in Graves' hyperthyroidism and ophthalmopathy. Regions amplified from RNA transcripts were the TCR beta CDR3 regions. RT-PCR in the first round (using the HTBI primer set) targeted the TCR CDR3. TCRdb re-derived calls from the multiplex PCR reads in MiXCR, one entry per CDR3 protein. Found here are 300,000 or so distinct CDR3 sequences, about 15% of them singletons; the top ten hold approximately 31%. Specimen: blood. Receptors were obtained from a man younger than 40 with Graves' hyperthyroidism.

This clonotype was picked up one time. The chain is built from TRBV20-1 and TRBJ2-7, with a weak D call TRBD1 (7 bases). This CDR3 has 14 amino acids. V shed 5 bases and J shed 0 bases, with 14 bases lying between them. Per germline, CDR1 DFQATT and CDR2 SNEGSKA (reference sequence). In DNA form, the CDR3 reads TGCAGTGCTTCTCAGGGGGGAATCTCCTACGAGCAGTACTTC. Protein: CSASQGGISYEQYF.

This clonotype was recorded at least ten times. The chain links TRBV7-8 to TRBJ2-5; a possible D gene is TRBD1 (5 bases). The germline V and J ends were trimmed by 3 bases and 2 bases, with 10 bases remaining between them. The CDR3 spans 14 residues. CDR1 and CDR2 (germline): SGHVS, FQNEAQ. Here the CDR3 DNA reads TGTGCCAGCAGCTTTAGGGGCCAGCAAGAGACCCAGTACTTC. It codes for CASSFRGQQETQYF. The variable domain in full, with the rest retrieved from reference TRBV7-8 and TRBJ2-5, is GAGVSQSPRYKVAKRGQDVALRCDPISGHVSLFWYQQALGQGPEFLTYFQNEAQLDKSGLPSDRFFAERPEGSVSTLKIQRTQQEDSAVYLCASSFRGQQETQYFGPGTRLLVL.

Notes on this clonotype: Mismatch with germline at one junction end may stem from a read error. J is TRBJ2-7 and V is TRBV6-2 or TRBV6-3; D not resolved. Germline CDR1 MNHEY, CDR2 SVGEGT. CDR3 length equals 14 residues. CDR3 residues: CAGSHKGLGYEQYF. The CDR3 DNA reads as TGTGCCGGCAGCCACAAGGGTCTTGGGTACGAGCAGTACTTC.

The sample holds a few counts of this clonotype. The V gene is TRBV19, the J gene TRBJ1-1; possible D gene TRBD1, 5 bases. The germline V and J ends were trimmed by 4 bases and 3 bases, with 15 bases remaining between them. This CDR3 comprises 15 residues. The V gene's germline CDR1 is LNHDA and CDR2 SQIVND (reference sequence). The CDR3 coding sequence is TGTGCCAGTAGTAGGGGACCTTCGGCGGACACTGAAGCTTTCTTT. Translated, it gives CASSRGPSADTEAFF.

This chain links TRBV28 with TRBJ1-1; no definite D call. Trimming removed 10 bases at V and 6 bases at J, with 18 bases between. The CDR3 is 13 amino acids. CDR1 is MDHEN, CDR2 SYDVKM, per germline. CDR3 sequence reads: CATLSPGQSEAFF. The CDR3 bases are TGTGCCACTCTTTCCCCTGGTCAATCTGAAGCTTTCTTT.

The CDR3 coding sequence is TGTGCCATCCGTCCCGGGACTAGCGACTACGAGCAGTACTTC. Translated, it gives CAIRPGTSDYEQYF. The V and J genes are TRBV10-3 and TRBJ2-7, with TRBD2 matching over 10 bases. This CDR3 has 14 residues. Germline V gene sequence: CDR1 ENHRY, CDR2 SYGVKD. Trimming at V came to 8 bases and at J to 3 bases, leaving 7 bases not matched to a gene.

V usage is TRBV14 and J usage is TRBJ2-7; D gene unclear. Trimming pared 8 bases from V and 0 bases from J, leaving 8 bases between. The CDR3 has 12 amino acids. Germline CDR1 is SGHDN and CDR2 is FVKESK. The CDR3 protein is CASGMYSYEQYF. The CDR3 coding sequence is TGTGCCAGCGGCATGTACTCCTACGAGCAGTACTTC.

Notes on this clonotype: One base away lies a much larger clone, so this may be a sequencing read error. The chain joins TRBV3-1 to TRBJ1-3; a weak D match, TRBD1 (5 bases). Germline values: CDR1 LGHDT, CDR2 YNNKEL (reference sequence). CDR3 size: 16 residues. CDR3: CASNQGTPGSGNTIYF. The CDR3 nucleotides are TGTGCCAGCAACCAAGGGACTCCGGGCTCTGGAAACACCATATATTTT.

This clonotype came up many times. This rearrangement joins TRBV15 to TRBJ2-1; 9 positions agree with TRBD1. The germline V gene encodes CDR1 LNHNV and CDR2 YYDKDF (reference sequence). Trimming at V came to 1 base and at J to 5 bases, leaving 12 bases not matched to a gene. The CDR3 length is 18 residues. The CDR3, as DNA: TGTGCCACCAGCAGAGGGGTTGCCAGGACAGGGGATCACAATGAGCAGTTCTTC. Amino acid sequence: CATSRGVARTGDHNEQFF.

This clonotype was found many times. The rearrangement links TRBV6-1 to TRBJ2-3; unclear D gene. Germline CDR1 MNHNS, CDR2 SASEGT. This CDR3 has 16 residues. Deletions cut 4 bases from V and 0 bases from J, with 14 bases between. The CDR3 spells CASSVSSLISTDTQYF. CDR3 DNA sequence: TGTGCCAGCAGTGTTTCGTCCCTTATTAGCACAGATACGCAGTATTTT.

This chain uses TRBV6-2 or TRBV6-3 with TRBJ2-3, with D possibly TRBD1 on 5 matching bases. V dropped 4 bases and J dropped 3 bases, with 14 bases sitting between them. From germline, CDR1 is MNHEY and CDR2 SVGEGT. This CDR3 is 15 amino acids long. The CDR3 loop is CASSSQRGGTDTQYF. CDR3 nucleotide sequence: TGTGCCAGCAGTTCTCAAAGGGGTGGGACAGATACGCAGTATTTT.

The V gene is TRBV6-1, the J gene TRBJ2-1; TRBD2 might be the D (7 bases). CDR1 and CDR2 from the germline V gene are MNHNS and SASEGT. The CDR3 contains 14 residues. V was cut by 6 bases and J by 11 bases, with 20 bases left in between. CDR3 coding DNA: TGTGCCAGCAGGCCCGGGACTACAGGGCGTAAGCAGTTCTTC. It translates to CASRPGTTGRKQFF.

The table lists this clonotype with many counts. This sequence joins TRBV7-2 and TRBJ2-3, with D hard to call. This CDR3 region has 13 residues. CDR1 SGHTA and CDR2 FQGNSA come from the germline V gene. Trimming left V 1 base short and J 5 bases short, with 7 bases between. The CDR3 nucleotides are TGTGCCAGCAGCTTAGTACGGAGAGATACGCAGTATTTT. Its translation is CASSLVRRDTQYF.

The table lists this clonotype with many counts. The chain links TRBV6-5 to TRBJ1-2; D gene unclear. Germline V CDR1 and CDR2: MNHEY, SVGAGI. V was clipped by 2 bases and J by 6 bases, with 16 bases between them. This CDR3 comprises 15 residues. CDR3 protein: CASSYLDGEVDGYTF. In DNA, the CDR3 is TGTGCCAGCAGTTACCTGGATGGGGAGGTCGATGGCTACACCTTC.

This clonotype has ten or more counts. The chain joins TRBV4-1 to TRBJ2-3; 11 nucleotides align to TRBD2. CDR3 length: 16 residues. V was pared by 0 bases and J by 4 bases, with 3 bases of the junction left unmatched. CDR1 MGHRA and CDR2 YSYEKL come from the germline V gene. The DNA of the CDR3 is TGCGCCAGCAGCCAAGATAGCGGGAGGGCGGCAGATACGCAGTATTTT. It specifies CASSQDSGRAADTQYF.

The rearrangement joins TRBV27 to TRBJ1-4; 10 positions match TRBD1. Trimming cost V 4 bases and J 8 bases; bases outside gene matches: 7. Germline V gives CDR1 MNHEY, CDR2 SMNVEV (reference sequence). The CDR3 spans 15 residues. CDR3: CASSSWTGGGEKLFF. The CDR3 DNA reads TGTGCCAGCAGTTCTTGGACAGGGGGGGGGGAAAAACTGTTTTTT.